Below, one TCR beta chain is given with its context. Its target is not known. CDR1 and CDR2 (germline): MNHEY, SVGAGI. This CDR3 contains 15 residues. These data come from a study of monozygotic twins with inflammatory bowel disease. Study outcomes and limitations: In the analysis, different T cell subtypes could not be told apart. Support for a single strong signal or clonotype associated with IBD was absent. Patients with IBD had less TCRbeta diversity (inverse Simpson) than their healthy co-twins.

cDNA for TCRalpha and TCRbeta was amplified by nested PCRs of about 17 then roughly 10 cycles. TCRdb re-analyzed the 5' RACE reads; it lists each CDR3 protein once, without DNA. Here the sample table reports more than 120,000 distinct CDR3 sequences. The receptor comes from a human donor with ulcerative colitis or Crohn's disease, or a healthy co-twin of an affected twin (not recorded which). The rearrangement joins TRBV6-5 to TRBJ1-5; with no DNA, the TCRdb D assignment of TRBD1 cannot be verified. Sequenced input: blood. This CDR3 is CASSYEGGGNQPQHF.